Listed below are T cell receptor beta chains from one sample, sequenced in a study of cytomegalovirus exposure and HLA in healthy donors. The method was immunoSEQ multiplex PCR; TCRdb's version includes in-frame clones alone and lacks a portion of them. The table records around 140,000 clones, approximately 84% of them present only once. Input material: PBMCs. The receptors come from a woman in her sixties or seventies in good health and CMV-seropositive. The CDR3 runs from the conserved cysteine through the conserved F or W. A D gene is named only where the DNA matches it firmly. Rows give clone size only sometimes, using once, few, many, or a class for an expanded clone.

v_call: TRBV6-1
clone_size: few
j_call: TRBJ2-1
d_call: TRBD2
cdr3_nt: TGTGCCAGCAATCTGGGACTAGCGGGCTACAATGAGCAGTTCTTC
cdr3_aa: CASNLGLAGYNEQFF

v_call: TRBV9
clone_size: once
j_call: TRBJ2-1
d_call: TRBD1
cdr3_nt: TGTGCCAGCAGCCCCCGACAGGGGGCCGGTGAGCAGTTCTTC
cdr3_aa: CASSPRQGAGEQFF

v_call: TRBV4-1
clone_size: NA
j_call: TRBJ2-5
d_call: NA
cdr3_nt: TGCGCCAGCAGCCAAGCCGGAAATAGCGACCAAGAGACCCAGTACTTC
cdr3_aa: CASSQAGNSDQETQYF

v_call: TRBV6-5
clone_size: NA
j_call: TRBJ2-7
d_call: TRBD1
cdr3_nt: TGTGCCAGCAGTTACGACAGGGCCTCCTACGAGCAGTACTTC
cdr3_aa: CASSYDRASYEQYF

v_call: TRBV14
clone_size: NA
j_call: TRBJ2-2
d_call: TRBD2
cdr3_nt: TGTGCCAGCAGCCTTCCTTTGGGGGGGGCGAACACCGGGGAGCTGTTTTTT
cdr3_aa: CASSLPLGGANTGELFF

v_call: TRBV18
clone_size: NA
j_call: TRBJ1-4
d_call: NA
cdr3_nt: TGTGCCAGCTCGGGGGGTTCCGACGAAAAACTGTTTTTT
cdr3_aa: CASSGGSDEKLFF

v_call: TRBV28
clone_size: NA
j_call: TRBJ2-7
d_call: TRBD1
cdr3_nt: TGTGCCAGCAGCCTCTACAGGGGCCCCTACGAGCAGTACTTC
cdr3_aa: CASSLYRGPYEQYF

v_call: TRBV30
clone_size: NA
j_call: TRBJ2-1
d_call: NA
cdr3_nt: TGTGCCTGGCTCAGGAATGAGCAGTTCTTC
cdr3_aa: CAWLRNEQFF

v_call: TRBV7-2
clone_size: NA
j_call: TRBJ1-4
d_call: TRBD1
cdr3_nt: TGTGCCAGCAAACAGGGGGGGGGTTCGGAAAAACTGTTTTTT
cdr3_aa: CASKQGGGSEKLFF

v_call: TRBV28
clone_size: NA
j_call: TRBJ2-1
d_call: TRBD1
cdr3_nt: TGTGCCAGCAGCCCAGCGTGGGGTTTCGGGACAGAATTCTACAATGAGCAGTTCTTC
cdr3_aa: CASSPAWGFGTEFYNEQFF

v_call: TRBV7-9
clone_size: NA
j_call: TRBJ2-1
d_call: TRBD2
cdr3_nt: TGTGCCAGCAGCTTAGCTCCCGGGAGGGGGTACAATGAGCAGTTCTTC
cdr3_aa: CASSLAPGRGYNEQFF

v_call: TRBV28
clone_size: NA
j_call: TRBJ2-4
d_call: NA
cdr3_nt: TGTGCCAGCAGTACCCCGGGAACAGCCAAAAACATTCAGTACTTC
cdr3_aa: CASSTPGTAKNIQYF

v_call: TRBV7-3
clone_size: NA
j_call: TRBJ2-3
d_call: NA
cdr3_nt: TGTGCCAGCAGCTTAAAGGGGCATAACACAGATACGCAGTATTTT
cdr3_aa: CASSLKGHNTDTQYF

v_call: TRBV27
clone_size: once
j_call: TRBJ2-7
d_call: NA
cdr3_nt: TGTGCCAGCAGTCGTGGTGCGGGGTCCTCTCCCTACGAGCAGTACTTC
cdr3_aa: CASSRGAGSSPYEQYF

v_call: TRBV6-5
clone_size: NA
j_call: TRBJ1-2
d_call: TRBD1
cdr3_nt: TGTGCCAGCAGTTACGTGGCAGGGGGCACCCCCTATGGCTACACCTTC
cdr3_aa: CASSYVAGGTPYGYTF

v_call: TRBV5-6
clone_size: NA
j_call: TRBJ2-1
d_call: NA
cdr3_nt: TGTGCCAGCAGCTCAGGGAGGAATGAGCAGTTCTTC
cdr3_aa: CASSSGRNEQFF

v_call: TRBV28
clone_size: NA
j_call: TRBJ1-5
d_call: NA
cdr3_nt: TGTGCCAGCAGTCAGGGGTATCAGCCCCAGCATTTT
cdr3_aa: CASSQGYQPQHF

v_call: TRBV19
clone_size: NA
j_call: TRBJ2-7
d_call: TRBD2
cdr3_nt: TGTGCCAGTAGTAGCGGGAGGGCCTACGAGCAGTACTTC
cdr3_aa: CASSSGRAYEQYF

v_call: TRBV29-1
clone_size: NA
j_call: TRBJ2-2
d_call: TRBD2
cdr3_nt: TGCAGCGCCCGGGCAGCGGGAGGGGGTACCGGGGAGCTGTTTTTT
cdr3_aa: CSARAAGGGTGELFF

v_call: TRBV6-1
clone_size: NA
j_call: TRBJ2-7
d_call: NA
cdr3_nt: TGTGCCAGCAGGAATCCGGGTCCCTCCTACGAGCAGTACTTC
cdr3_aa: CASRNPGPSYEQYF

v_call: TRBV9
clone_size: NA
j_call: TRBJ1-2
d_call: NA
cdr3_nt: TGTGCCAGCAGCGCCCACACAGAAGAGACCGACTATGGCTACACCTTC
cdr3_aa: CASSAHTEETDYGYTF

v_call: TRBV18
clone_size: NA
j_call: TRBJ1-1
d_call: NA
cdr3_nt: TGTGCCAGCTCACCAAGGAGGGCCGTGGACACTGAAGCTTTCTTT
cdr3_aa: CASSPRRAVDTEAFF

v_call: TRBV30
clone_size: NA
j_call: TRBJ2-7
d_call: TRBD2
cdr3_nt: TGTGCCTGGAGTGTACTGGGAGGGTCCTACGAGCAGTACTTC
cdr3_aa: CAWSVLGGSYEQYF

v_call: TRBV9
clone_size: NA
j_call: TRBJ1-2
d_call: NA
cdr3_nt: TGTGCCAGCAGCGTTGTCCCCTTTTATGGCTACACCTTC
cdr3_aa: CASSVVPFYGYTF

v_call: TRBV19
clone_size: NA
j_call: TRBJ2-7
d_call: TRBD2
cdr3_nt: TGTGCCAGTAGTATAGATTCTACTAGCGGGAGCTACGAGCAGTACTTC
cdr3_aa: CASSIDSTSGSYEQYF

v_call: TRBV30
clone_size: once
j_call: TRBJ1-4
d_call: TRBD1
cdr3_nt: TGTGCCTGGAGTGTAGGGACAGGGAGCCATGAAAAACTGTTTTTT
cdr3_aa: CAWSVGTGSHEKLFF

v_call: TRBV28
clone_size: NA
j_call: TRBJ2-7
d_call: TRBD1
cdr3_nt: TGTGCCAGCAGTTTGTCAGGGGGTGGGCAGTACTTC
cdr3_aa: CASSLSGGGQYF

v_call: TRBV5-8
clone_size: NA
j_call: TRBJ2-7
d_call: NA
cdr3_nt: TGTGCCAGCAGCCAGGGGTCGGCGTACTACGAGCAGTACTTC
cdr3_aa: CASSQGSAYYEQYF

v_call: TRBV18
clone_size: NA
j_call: TRBJ2-7
d_call: TRBD2
cdr3_nt: TGTGCCAGCTCCAGCGGGAGGGCTTACGAGCAGTACTTC
cdr3_aa: CASSSGRAYEQYF

v_call: TRBV27
clone_size: NA
j_call: TRBJ2-3
d_call: NA
cdr3_nt: TGTGCCAGCAGTTTCTTTACGGGATCAGATACGCAGTATTTT
cdr3_aa: CASSFFTGSDTQYF

v_call: TRBV15
clone_size: NA
j_call: TRBJ1-5
d_call: NA
cdr3_nt: TGTGCCACCAGCAGACTTCCCGCGGGCAATCAGCCCCAGCATTTT
cdr3_aa: CATSRLPAGNQPQHF

v_call: TRBV6-5
clone_size: NA
j_call: TRBJ2-3
d_call: NA
cdr3_nt: TGTGCCAGCAGTTACTCCCTAGATACGCAGTATTTT
cdr3_aa: CASSYSLDTQYF

v_call: TRBV6-5
clone_size: NA
j_call: TRBJ2-7
d_call: TRBD1
cdr3_nt: TGTGCCAGCCAGGGGGCCTACGAGCAGTACTTC
cdr3_aa: CASQGAYEQYF

v_call: TRBV5-6
clone_size: few
j_call: TRBJ2-5
d_call: NA
cdr3_nt: TGTGCCAGCAGCTTGGCCTTTTTTGGAGGGGGCGTTCAGACCCAGTACTTC
cdr3_aa: CASSLAFFGGGVQTQYF

v_call: TRBV6-1
clone_size: NA
j_call: TRBJ2-2
d_call: NA
cdr3_nt: TGTGCCAGCAGTGAACGAGAGTACACCGGGGAGCTGTTTTTT
cdr3_aa: CASSEREYTGELFF

v_call: TRBV5-1
clone_size: NA
j_call: TRBJ2-2
d_call: NA
cdr3_nt: TGCGCCAGCAGCTTGACCCTAGCGTCAACCGGGGAGCTGTTTTTT
cdr3_aa: CASSLTLASTGELFF